This is a list of T cell receptor beta chains from one sample in a study of CD8 T cells in Susac syndrome. TCRdb reanalysed the immunoSEQ multiplex PCR reads using MiXCR and keeps one entry per CDR3 protein. The repertoire consists of around 100,000 distinct CDR3 sequences, with around 96% occurring once and the leading ten covering 0.3%. The sample was CD8+ T cells from PBMCs. These receptors were taken from a human donor with Susac syndrome. Each CDR3 is given with its conserved first and last residue. D genes are given only for firm matches. Clone size is stated in some rows and not others, as once, few, many or a class when expanded.

V: TRBV20-1; D: TRBD2; J: TRBJ2-1; size: NA; DNA: TGCAGTGCTAGGCCACTAGCGGTTGACTACAATGAGCAGTTCTTC; CDR3: CSARPLAVDYNEQFF
V: TRBV4-2; D: NA; J: TRBJ1-1; size: NA; DNA: TGTGCCAGCAGCCAAGAGGGCAGGAACACTGAAGCTTTCTTT; CDR3: CASSQEGRNTEAFF
V: TRBV29-1; D: TRBD2; J: TRBJ2-7; size: NA; DNA: TGCAGCGTTGTGAGGGGGACTAGCGGTTTTTCCTACGAGCAGTACTTC; CDR3: CSVVRGTSGFSYEQYF
V: TRBV7-2; D: NA; J: TRBJ2-3; size: NA; DNA: TGTGCCAGCAGCTTTCCAGTTTTTGAGGGTCTGTTAACAGATACGCAGTATTTT; CDR3: CASSFPVFEGLLTDTQYF
V: TRBV29-1; D: NA; J: TRBJ1-2; size: once; DNA: TGCAGCGTTGAAGATTGGTGGTCGGACTATGGCTACACCTTC; CDR3: CSVEDWWSDYGYTF
V: TRBV29-1; D: NA; J: TRBJ2-2; size: NA; DNA: TGCAGCGTTGAAAGGGGTAGCGTCGGGGAGCTGTTTTTT; CDR3: CSVERGSVGELFF
V: TRBV12-3/TRBV12-4; D: NA; J: TRBJ1-1; size: NA; DNA: TGTGCCAGCAGTTTAAGCTTGAACACTGAAGCTTTCTTT; CDR3: CASSLSLNTEAFF
V: TRBV7-9; D: NA; J: TRBJ2-7; size: NA; DNA: TGTGCCAGCAGCTTATGGGGGGCGACTGCCTCGGTTGAGCAGTACTTC; CDR3: CASSLWGATASVEQYF
V: TRBV7-9; D: NA; J: TRBJ1-3; size: NA; DNA: TGTGCCAGCAGCGGTGGCCGCCCAGGAAACACCATATATTTT; CDR3: CASSGGRPGNTIYF
V: TRBV5-1; D: NA; J: TRBJ2-2; size: NA; DNA: TGCGCCAGCAGCGAGGCCTCGAACACCGGGGAGCTGTTTTTT; CDR3: CASSEASNTGELFF
V: TRBV6-6; D: NA; J: TRBJ1-6; size: NA; DNA: TGTGCCAGCACCGACCTTGTTTCACCCCTCCACTTT; CDR3: CASTDLVSPLHF
V: TRBV5-1; D: NA; J: TRBJ1-6; size: NA; DNA: TGCGCCAGCAGCTTGGAGATCCAGGGAAGTTCCTATAATTCACCCCTCCACTTT; CDR3: CASSLEIQGSSYNSPLHF
V: TRBV12-3/TRBV12-4; D: NA; J: TRBJ2-1; size: NA; DNA: TGTGCCAGCAGTTTAGTCGCCCCCAGGCTGGACAATGAGCAGTTCTTC; CDR3: CASSLVAPRLDNEQFF
V: TRBV6-2/TRBV6-3; D: TRBD1; J: TRBJ2-2; size: NA; DNA: TGTGCCACCCGGACAGGGACAAACACCGGGGAGCTGTTTTTT; CDR3: CATRTGTNTGELFF
V: TRBV25-1; D: TRBD2; J: TRBJ2-1; size: NA; DNA: TGTGCCAGCATGGGGACTAGGATGGAGCAGTTCTTC; CDR3: CASMGTRMEQFF
V: TRBV27; D: NA; J: TRBJ2-3; size: NA; DNA: TGTGCCAGCACCGGGCTCGAGGGAGATACGCAGTATTTT; CDR3: CASTGLEGDTQYF
V: TRBV7-9; D: NA; J: TRBJ2-1; size: NA; DNA: TGTGCCAGCAGCCAACCGGGAGCTATCAGCGATGAGCAGTTCTTC; CDR3: CASSQPGAISDEQFF
V: TRBV4-1; D: NA; J: TRBJ1-1; size: once; DNA: TGCGCCAGCAGCCAAAAAGGGTCTGTTATCACTGAAGCTTTCTTT; CDR3: CASSQKGSVITEAFF
V: TRBV7-9; D: TRBD1; J: TRBJ2-3; size: NA; DNA: TGTGCCAGCACCGTCCCGGGACAGGGGAACACAGATACGCAGTATTTT; CDR3: CASTVPGQGNTDTQYF
V: TRBV7-9; D: NA; J: TRBJ1-1; size: NA; DNA: TGTGCCACCAACGGAGGGGACCCTGAAGCTTTCTTT; CDR3: CATNGGDPEAFF
V: TRBV5-4; D: NA; J: TRBJ2-3; size: NA; DNA: TGTGCCAGCAGCTTGTCCGGGGTCACAGATACGCAGTATTTT; CDR3: CASSLSGVTDTQYF
V: TRBV20-1; D: TRBD1; J: TRBJ2-7; size: NA; DNA: TGCAGTGCTAGGGACAGGAACCCCTACGAGCAGTACTTC; CDR3: CSARDRNPYEQYF
V: TRBV12-1; D: NA; J: TRBJ2-5; size: NA; DNA: TGTGCCAGCAGCTTTTACCTTAGTCCTGAGACCCAGTACTTC; CDR3: CASSFYLSPETQYF
V: TRBV29-1; D: NA; J: TRBJ2-2; size: NA; DNA: TGCAGCGCCCGAGGGACCGGGGAGCTGTTTTTT; CDR3: CSARGTGELFF
V: TRBV7-9; D: NA; J: TRBJ2-5; size: NA; DNA: TGTGCCAGCAGCTTCCTTACCGAGCAAGCCCAAGAGACCCAGTACTTC; CDR3: CASSFLTEQAQETQYF
V: TRBV18; D: TRBD1; J: TRBJ1-1; size: NA; DNA: TGTGCCAGCTCACCGCTGAGGACAGGTGAAGCTTTCTTT; CDR3: CASSPLRTGEAFF
V: TRBV6-5; D: TRBD2; J: TRBJ2-1; size: NA; DNA: TGTGCCAGCAGTTACTCGGCTAGCGGGGGATTAAACAATGAGCAGTTCTTC; CDR3: CASSYSASGGLNNEQFF
V: TRBV6-5; D: TRBD2; J: TRBJ2-5; size: NA; DNA: TGTGCCAGCAGTTACTCCGGGACTAGCGGGGGAGAGACCCAGTACTTC; CDR3: CASSYSGTSGGETQYF
V: TRBV7-3; D: TRBD2; J: TRBJ2-5; size: NA; DNA: TGTGCCAGCAGCTTATCCGGGACTAGCGGGGGGATCCAAGAGACCCAGTACTTC; CDR3: CASSLSGTSGGIQETQYF
V: TRBV5-4; D: TRBD2; J: TRBJ2-2; size: NA; DNA: TGTGCCAGCAGCTTGTTCGGGGGGAAGAACACCGGGGAGCTGTTTTTT; CDR3: CASSLFGGKNTGELFF
V: TRBV29-1; D: NA; J: TRBJ2-7; size: NA; DNA: TGCAGCGTGACACAGGGCCACGAGCAGTACTTC; CDR3: CSVTQGHEQYF
V: TRBV11-2; D: TRBD2; J: TRBJ2-3; size: NA; DNA: TGTGCCAGCAGTTGGCTAGCGGGACGTGATACGCAGTATTTT; CDR3: CASSWLAGRDTQYF
V: TRBV5-1; D: NA; J: TRBJ2-3; size: NA; DNA: TGCGCCAGCAGCTTGGACAGAGTTGGGGCCGATACGCAGTATTTT; CDR3: CASSLDRVGADTQYF
V: TRBV20-1; D: TRBD2; J: TRBJ2-1; size: NA; DNA: TGCAGTGTTGACGCGGGGGGGCGGCGGTCCTACAATGAGCAGTTCTTC; CDR3: CSVDAGGRRSYNEQFF
V: TRBV18; D: TRBD1; J: TRBJ1-5; size: once; DNA: TGTGCCAGCTCACCGGACAGGGTTGGGTACAGCAATCAGCCCCAGCATTTT; CDR3: CASSPDRVGYSNQPQHF
V: TRBV9; D: NA; J: TRBJ2-5; size: NA; DNA: TGTGCCAGCAGCGTAGCCACAAACCCAGAGACCCAGTACTTC; CDR3: CASSVATNPETQYF
V: TRBV19; D: NA; J: TRBJ1-1; size: NA; DNA: TGTGCCAGTACCGATCCTTGGGGGGGCTTAGGCACTGAAGCTTTCTTT; CDR3: CASTDPWGGLGTEAFF
V: TRBV7-6; D: TRBD1; J: TRBJ1-1; size: NA; DNA: TGTGCCAGCAGCTTAACAGGGGGCCTGAACACTGAAGCTTTCTTT; CDR3: CASSLTGGLNTEAFF
V: TRBV4-2; D: NA; J: TRBJ1-1; size: NA; DNA: TGTGCCAGCAGCCAAGTTCAAGGGGAAGCTTTCTTT; CDR3: CASSQVQGEAFF